This note documents a single TCR beta chain sequence. The assay was immunoSEQ multiplex PCR, and TCRdb's table has in-frame clones only and misses some. Of about 93,000 clones in the sample, roughly 85% were seen once. The CDR3 loop spans 14 amino acids. V lost 7 bases, J lost 8 bases, and 18 bases lay in between. The germline V gene has CDR1 SGHAT and CDR2 FQNNGV. The source of the sample is a study of T cell responses to AZD1222 COVID-19 vaccine. The chain links TRBV11-2 to TRBJ2-1, with D possibly being TRBD1 or TRBD2 (6 bases each). The sequence derives from an adult in good health. This specimen was peripheral blood, taken on day 0 of AZD1222 vaccination. The DNA of the CDR3 is TGTGCCAGCAACCTAGTGGGGGGCAGCGATGAGCAGTTCTTC. This codes for CASNLVGGSDEQFF. Using reference TRBV11-2 and TRBJ2-1 for the parts outside the CDR3, the full variable domain is EAGVAQSPRYKIIEKRQSVAFWCNPISGHATLYWYQQILGQGPKLLIQFQNNGVVDDSQLPKDRFSAERLKGVDSTLKIQPAKLEDSAVYLCASNLVGGSDEQFFGPGTRLTVL.